This entry concerns a single T cell receptor (beta chain). This receptor's antigen is unknown. Per-base quality was not reported, and no clone a single base away is much larger than it. The source of the sample is a study of shared clonotypes between healthy human individuals (dated by TCRdb to 2020 to 2022). About the investigation overall: The cohort comprised a couple of women and a few men aged 18 to 49 years. Blood TCR repertoires of five healthy adults were deeply sequenced to estimate repertoire size and the extent of clonotype sharing between individuals. To increase sequencing depth and limit assay-specific biases, TCR repertoire library preparation and sequencing were carried out by different laboratories using diverse techniques. Per donor, leukapheresis produced somewhere between about 0.9 and 9.5 billion PBMCs. For each donor, CD4 naive and CD4 memory were each run on three plates, CD8 naive on two plates, and CD8 memory on one plate.

TCR CDR3 regions were amplified from genomic DNA by multiplex PCR using the deep immunoSEQ assay. Extracted genomic DNA from each cell subset was distributed evenly across all wells of several immunoSEQ 96-well plates, and each plate was treated as a replicate. Each replicate PCR for sorted subsets received 200 ng genomic DNA, equal to 28,000 or so T cell genomes. Purified libraries were measured with a Qubit 3.0 fluorometer, size-checked on a Bioanalyzer 2100, and measured again with the KAPA Library Quantification kit. A separate single-read 150-cycle Illumina NextSeq 550 flow cell was used to sequence each immunoSEQ 96-well plate. As for the original processing: The immunoSEQ output contained only junctional sequences without quality scores, so filtering could not match that applied to full-length reads. To assign V/J genes and CDR3, sequences were annotated against IMGT germline references using PyIR, a Python wrapper for IgBLAST v1.9. Reads with weak V/J assignments (E-value above 1e-6), missing CDR3, stop codons, out-of-frame junctions, or ambiguous translated residues were removed. A V3J clonotype was defined by an identical inferred V gene, J gene, and CDR3 amino acid sequence. The percentage overlap between two repertoires was calculated by dividing the number of shared unique clonotypes by the size of the smaller repertoire. RTK rarefaction, the Chao1 estimator, and Recon v2.1 estimates of unobserved clonotypes were used to assess repertoire richness. OLGA was used to compute generation probabilities for all TCRbeta clonotypes that the gDNA method yielded from a few donors. TCRdb took this table from immuneACCESS and kept in-frame rearrangements with V and J called. Such tables lack part of the clones; where checked against another copy, unresolved V genes explain under half of the gap, and the rest is unexplained. That table supplies the V and J calls and clone size; D and trimming were determined from the DNA. The sample table records over 750,000 clones; about 96% of these occur just once. Around 0.25% of the sample is in the top ten clones.

Via the germline V gene, CDR1 is SQVTM and CDR2 ANQGSEA. V and J are truncated by 4 bases and 12 bases respectively, leaving an intervening sequence of 22 bases. Its CDR3 holds 14 amino acids, cysteine through phenylalanine. Of the read, only the CDR3 DNA is kept; its 42 bases are in frame from base 1. CD8 naive samples were obtained by positive selection for CCR7 among CD45RO-negative cells, yielding a CD45RA+CCR7+ population from which TemRA cells were excluded. Healthy HIV-negative adults with no recently reported acute infections or vaccinations were included as donors. Every donor was a Caucasian adult living in Nashville, Tennessee, USA. Blood was obtained by leukapheresis, after which PBMCs were separated by Ficoll-Histopaque density gradient centrifugation and cryopreserved in liquid nitrogen vapor phase. Purity and quantity of every magnetically sorted T cell population were checked by analytical flow cytometry. From each sorted fraction, genomic DNA was isolated and quantified by UV absorbance on a Nanodrop 2000c.

Overall results and qualifications from the work: Sampling was restricted to blood, and TCR repertoires in tissues likely differ from the TCR repertoires found in blood. Compared with non-shared clonotypes, the clonotypes found in all four sorted-subset donors had higher generation probabilities. The genetic and exposure-history diversity represented was limited by the small number of donors. Across four donors, approximately 5% of naive CD4, roughly 3.4% of naive CD8, approximately 2.5% of memory CD4, and 0.3% to 0.45% of memory CD8 clonotypes were shared. Pairwise subsampling led to the expectation that sequencing depth would affect the degree of clonotype sharing among donors. Estimated clonotype richness was generally larger for naive than for memory subsets. Rarefaction of sorted-subset datasets indicated incomplete sequencing despite the large sequencing depth.

The chain is encoded by TRBV29-1 joined to TRBJ2-1; the D gene is possibly TRBD1, with 6 bases matching. The clonotype originates from a man aged 25-45 years in good health. The sample comprised naive CD8+ T cells sorted from blood. Read against the paper, the sample's cell subset or site label means: CD45RA+CCR7+. The CDR3 region has the sequence CSVVVFRGSGGQFF. DNA sequence: TGCAGCGTTGTGGTTTTCAGGGGCTCAGGCGGGCAGTTCTTC.